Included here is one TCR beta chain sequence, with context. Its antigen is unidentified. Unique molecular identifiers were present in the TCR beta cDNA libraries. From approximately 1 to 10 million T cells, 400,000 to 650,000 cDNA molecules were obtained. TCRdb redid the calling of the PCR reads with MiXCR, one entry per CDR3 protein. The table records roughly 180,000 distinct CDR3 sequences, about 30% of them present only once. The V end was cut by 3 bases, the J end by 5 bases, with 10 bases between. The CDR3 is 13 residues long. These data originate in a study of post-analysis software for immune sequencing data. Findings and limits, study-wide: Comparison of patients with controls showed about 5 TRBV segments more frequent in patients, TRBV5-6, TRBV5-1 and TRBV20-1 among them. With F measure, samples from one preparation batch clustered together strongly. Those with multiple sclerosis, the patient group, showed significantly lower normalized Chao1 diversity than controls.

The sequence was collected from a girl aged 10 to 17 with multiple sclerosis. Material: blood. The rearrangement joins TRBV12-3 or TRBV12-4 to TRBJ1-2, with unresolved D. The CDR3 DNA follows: TGTGCCAGCAGTTTGTTCGCGGAATATGGCTACACCTTC. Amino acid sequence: CASSLFAEYGYTF.